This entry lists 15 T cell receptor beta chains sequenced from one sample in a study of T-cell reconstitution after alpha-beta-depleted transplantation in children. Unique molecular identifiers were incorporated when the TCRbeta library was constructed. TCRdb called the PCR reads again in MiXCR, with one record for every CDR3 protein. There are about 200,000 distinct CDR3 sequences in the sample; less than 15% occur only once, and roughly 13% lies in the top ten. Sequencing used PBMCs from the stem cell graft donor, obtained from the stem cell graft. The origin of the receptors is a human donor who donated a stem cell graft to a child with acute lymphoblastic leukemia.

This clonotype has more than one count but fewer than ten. The chain's CDR3 is CSVGSTHGELFF. As DNA, the CDR3 is TGCAGCGTTGGTTCAACGCACGGGGAGCTGTTTTTT. This chain uses TRBV29-1 with TRBJ2-2; D call uncertain. CDR3 length: 12 residues. V was clipped by 4 bases and J by 7 bases, with 10 bases between them. Germline V gene sequence: CDR1 SQVTM, CDR2 ANQGSEA.

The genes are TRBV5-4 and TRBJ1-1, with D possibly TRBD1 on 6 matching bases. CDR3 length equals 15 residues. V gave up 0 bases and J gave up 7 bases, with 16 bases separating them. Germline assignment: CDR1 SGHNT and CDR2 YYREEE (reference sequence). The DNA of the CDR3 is TGTGCCAGCAGCTTGGCTGGGACTGGGGGGCTTGAAGCTTTCTTT. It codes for CASSLAGTGGLEAFF.

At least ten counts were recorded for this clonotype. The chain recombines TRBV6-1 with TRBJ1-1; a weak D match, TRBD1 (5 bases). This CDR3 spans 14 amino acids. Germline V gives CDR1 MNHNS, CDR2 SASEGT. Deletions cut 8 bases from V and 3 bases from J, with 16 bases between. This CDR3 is CASRATVGDTEAFF. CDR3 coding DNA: TGTGCCAGCCGGGCGACAGTGGGTGACACTGAAGCTTTCTTT.

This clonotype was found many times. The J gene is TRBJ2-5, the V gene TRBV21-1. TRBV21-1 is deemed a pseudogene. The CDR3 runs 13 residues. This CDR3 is CASSKRMEETQYF. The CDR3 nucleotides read TGTGCCAGCAGCAAACGAATGGAAGAGACCCAGTACTTC.

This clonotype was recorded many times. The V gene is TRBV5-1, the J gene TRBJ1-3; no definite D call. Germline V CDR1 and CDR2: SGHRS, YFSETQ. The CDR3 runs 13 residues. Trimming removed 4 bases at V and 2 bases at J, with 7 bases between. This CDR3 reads CASSPHAGNTIYF. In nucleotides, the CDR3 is TGCGCCAGCAGCCCTCATGCTGGAAACACCATATATTTT.

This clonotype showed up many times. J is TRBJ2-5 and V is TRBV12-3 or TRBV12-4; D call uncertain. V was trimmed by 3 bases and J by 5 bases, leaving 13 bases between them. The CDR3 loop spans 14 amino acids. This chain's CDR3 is CASSFDGVDETQYF. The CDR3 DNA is TGTGCCAGCAGTTTTGACGGAGTCGATGAGACCCAGTACTTC.

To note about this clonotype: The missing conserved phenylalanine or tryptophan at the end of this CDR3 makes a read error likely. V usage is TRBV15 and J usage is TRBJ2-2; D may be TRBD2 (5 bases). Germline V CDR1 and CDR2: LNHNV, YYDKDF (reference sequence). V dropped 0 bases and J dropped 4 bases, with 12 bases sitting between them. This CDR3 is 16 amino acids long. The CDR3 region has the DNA TGTGCCACCAGCAGAGATCTCGCACGGGGCACCGGGGAGCTGTTTTTG. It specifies CATSRDLARGTGELFL.

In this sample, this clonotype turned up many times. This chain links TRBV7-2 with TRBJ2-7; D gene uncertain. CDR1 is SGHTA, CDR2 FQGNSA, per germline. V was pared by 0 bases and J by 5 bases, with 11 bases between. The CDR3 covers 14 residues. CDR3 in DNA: TGTGCCAGCAGCTTAGCCTACGGTGGAAACGAGCAGTACTTC. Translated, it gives CASSLAYGGNEQYF.

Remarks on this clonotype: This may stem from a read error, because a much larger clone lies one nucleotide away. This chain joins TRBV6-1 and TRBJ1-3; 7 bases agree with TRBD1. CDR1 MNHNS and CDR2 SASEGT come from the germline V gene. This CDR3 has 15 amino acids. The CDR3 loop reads CASSARDRLGNSIYF. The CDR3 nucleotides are TGTGCCAGCAGTGCCCGGGACAGACTGGGAAACAGCATATATTTT.

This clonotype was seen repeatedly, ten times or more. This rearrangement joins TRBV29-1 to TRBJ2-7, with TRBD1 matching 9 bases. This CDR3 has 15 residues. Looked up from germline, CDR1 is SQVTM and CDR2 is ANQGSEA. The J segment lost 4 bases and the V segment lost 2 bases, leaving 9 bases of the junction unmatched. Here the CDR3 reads CSVENRGLGDYEQYF. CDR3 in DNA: TGCAGCGTTGAAAACAGGGGGCTGGGAGATTACGAGCAGTACTTC.

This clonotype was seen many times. The CDR3 DNA sequence: TGTGCCACCGGAGGGGAGGGCGACACAGATACGCAGTATTTT. Protein product: CATGGEGDTDTQYF. The rearrangement joins TRBV10-3 to TRBJ2-3; 7 positions match TRBD2. Germline loops: CDR1 ENHRY, CDR2 SYGVKD. The CDR3 has 14 amino acids. The J segment lost 2 bases and the V segment lost 10 bases, leaving 9 bases of the junction unmatched.

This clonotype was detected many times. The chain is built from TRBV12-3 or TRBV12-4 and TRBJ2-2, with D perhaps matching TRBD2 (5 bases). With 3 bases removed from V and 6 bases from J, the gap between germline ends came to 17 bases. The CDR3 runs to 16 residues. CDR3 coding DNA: TGTGCCAGCAGTTTGGGAGTAGATACCGGGGCCGGGGAGCTGTTTTTT. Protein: CASSLGVDTGAGELFF.

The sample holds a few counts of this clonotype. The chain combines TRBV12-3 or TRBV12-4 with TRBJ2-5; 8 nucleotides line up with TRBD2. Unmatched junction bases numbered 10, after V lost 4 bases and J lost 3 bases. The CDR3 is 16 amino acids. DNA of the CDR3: TGTGCCAGCAGTTCGGGGACTAGTTGGGGCAAAGAGACCCAGTACTTC. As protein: CASSSGTSWGKETQYF.

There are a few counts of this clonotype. In DNA form, the CDR3 reads TGTGCCAGCAGCTTGCTGGAGGGGGCAACCTCACCCCTCCACTTT. Translation: CASSLLEGATSPLHF. This chain connects TRBV5-6 to TRBJ1-6; 7 bases align to TRBD1. V gave up 1 base and J gave up 10 bases; unmatched junction bases: 8. Germline V lookup: CDR1 SGHDT, CDR2 YYEEEE. CDR3 length equals 15 residues.

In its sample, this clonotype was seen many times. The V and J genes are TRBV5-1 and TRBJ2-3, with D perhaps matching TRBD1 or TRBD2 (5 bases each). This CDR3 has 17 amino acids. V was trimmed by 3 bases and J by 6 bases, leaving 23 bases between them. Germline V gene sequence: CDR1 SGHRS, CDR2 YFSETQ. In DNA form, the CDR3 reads TGCGCCAGCAGCTCCACAACCTCCGGGACGGGCGGGGATACGCAGTATTTT. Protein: CASSSTTSGTGGDTQYF.